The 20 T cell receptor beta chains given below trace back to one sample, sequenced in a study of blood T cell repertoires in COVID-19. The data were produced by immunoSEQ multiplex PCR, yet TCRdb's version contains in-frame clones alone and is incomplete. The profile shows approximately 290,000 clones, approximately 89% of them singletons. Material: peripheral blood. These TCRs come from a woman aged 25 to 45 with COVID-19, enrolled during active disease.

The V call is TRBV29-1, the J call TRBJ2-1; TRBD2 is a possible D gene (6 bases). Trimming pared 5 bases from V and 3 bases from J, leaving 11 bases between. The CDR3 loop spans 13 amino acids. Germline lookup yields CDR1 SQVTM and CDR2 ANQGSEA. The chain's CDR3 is CSVFRENYNEQFF. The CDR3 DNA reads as TGCAGCGTTTTTCGGGAGAACTACAATGAGCAGTTCTTC.

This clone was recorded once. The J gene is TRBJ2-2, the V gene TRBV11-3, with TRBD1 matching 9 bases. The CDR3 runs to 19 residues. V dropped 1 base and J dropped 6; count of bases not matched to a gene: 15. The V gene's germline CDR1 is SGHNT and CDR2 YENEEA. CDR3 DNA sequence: TGTGCCAGCAGCTTAGTAGGACCGACAGGGGGTAACGTAGCCGGGGAGCTGTTTTTT. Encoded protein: CASSLVGPTGGNVAGELFF.

CDR3 loop: CASSTTGYNEQFF. The CDR3 DNA reads as TGTGCCAGCAGTACGACAGGGTACAATGAGCAGTTCTTC. The chain links TRBV2 to TRBJ2-1; 7 bases line up with TRBD1. This CDR3 is 13 amino acids long. V lost 5 bases to trimming and J lost 4 bases; unmatched junction nucleotides: 2. From germline, CDR1 is SNHLY and CDR2 FYNNEI.

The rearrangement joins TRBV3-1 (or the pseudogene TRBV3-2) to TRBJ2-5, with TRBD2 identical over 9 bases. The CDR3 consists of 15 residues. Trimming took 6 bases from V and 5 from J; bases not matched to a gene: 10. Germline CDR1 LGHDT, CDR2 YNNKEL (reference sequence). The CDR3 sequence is CASSPAGGLAETQYF. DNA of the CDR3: TGTGCCAGCAGTCCCGCGGGGGGGCTGGCGGAGACCCAGTACTTC.

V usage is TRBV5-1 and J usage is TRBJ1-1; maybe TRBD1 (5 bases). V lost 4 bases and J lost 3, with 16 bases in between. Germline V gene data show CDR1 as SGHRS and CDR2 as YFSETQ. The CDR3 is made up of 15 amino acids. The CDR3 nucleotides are TGCGCCAGCAGCCCCCTGGGGGGTGATTACACTGAAGCTTTCTTT. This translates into CASSPLGGDYTEAFF. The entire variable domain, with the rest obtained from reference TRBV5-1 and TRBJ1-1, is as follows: KAGVTQTPRYLIKTRGQQVTLSCSPISGHRSVSWYQQTPGQGLQFLFEYFSETQRNKGNFPGRFSGRQFSNSRSEMNVSTLELGDSALYLCASSPLGGDYTEAFFGQGTRLTVV.

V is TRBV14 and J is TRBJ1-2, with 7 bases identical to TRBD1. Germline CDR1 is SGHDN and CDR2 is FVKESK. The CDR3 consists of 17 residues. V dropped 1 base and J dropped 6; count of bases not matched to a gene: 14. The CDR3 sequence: CASSQAGPRTGKDGYTF. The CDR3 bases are TGTGCCAGCAGCCAAGCGGGGCCCCGGACAGGAAAGGATGGCTACACCTTC.

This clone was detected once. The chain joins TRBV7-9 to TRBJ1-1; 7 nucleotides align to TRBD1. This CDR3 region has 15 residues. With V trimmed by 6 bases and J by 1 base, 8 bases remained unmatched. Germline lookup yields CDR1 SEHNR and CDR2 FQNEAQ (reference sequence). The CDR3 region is CASSLGGRGNTEAFF. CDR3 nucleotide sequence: TGTGCCAGCAGTCTAGGGGGCAGGGGGAACACTGAAGCTTTCTTT. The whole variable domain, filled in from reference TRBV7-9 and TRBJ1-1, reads DTGVSQNPRHKITKRGQNVTFRCDPISEHNRLYWYRQTLGQGPEFLTYFQNEAQLEKSRLLSDRFSAERPKGSFSTLEIQRTEQGDSAMYLCASSLGGRGNTEAFFGQGTRLTVV.

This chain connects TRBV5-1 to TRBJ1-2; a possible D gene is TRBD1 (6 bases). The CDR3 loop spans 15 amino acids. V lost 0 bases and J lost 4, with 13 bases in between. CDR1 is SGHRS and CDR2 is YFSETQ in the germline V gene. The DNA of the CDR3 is TGCGCCAGCAGCTTGGCGTCAGGGGAGGGCTATGGCTACACCTTC. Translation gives CASSLASGEGYGYTF. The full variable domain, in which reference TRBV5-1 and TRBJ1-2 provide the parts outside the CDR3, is KAGVTQTPRYLIKTRGQQVTLSCSPISGHRSVSWYQQTPGQGLQFLFEYFSETQRNKGNFPGRFSGRQFSNSRSEMNVSTLELGDSALYLCASSLASGEGYGYTFGSGTRLTVV.

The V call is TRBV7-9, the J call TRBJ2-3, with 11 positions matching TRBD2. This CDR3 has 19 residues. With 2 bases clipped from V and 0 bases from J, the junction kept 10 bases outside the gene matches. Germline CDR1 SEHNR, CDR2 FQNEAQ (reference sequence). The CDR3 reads CASSLPQTSGGRSTDTQYF. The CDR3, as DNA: TGTGCCAGCAGCTTACCTCAAACTAGCGGGGGCCGTAGCACAGATACGCAGTATTTT. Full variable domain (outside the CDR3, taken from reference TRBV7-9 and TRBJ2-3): DTGVSQNPRHKITKRGQNVTFRCDPISEHNRLYWYRQTLGQGPEFLTYFQNEAQLEKSRLLSDRFSAERPKGSFSTLEIQRTEQGDSAMYLCASSLPQTSGGRSTDTQYFGPGTRLTVL.

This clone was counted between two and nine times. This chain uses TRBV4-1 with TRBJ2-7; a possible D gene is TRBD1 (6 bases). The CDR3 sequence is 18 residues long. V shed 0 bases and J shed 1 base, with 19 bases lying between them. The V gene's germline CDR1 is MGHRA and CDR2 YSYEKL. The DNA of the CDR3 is TGCGCCAGCAGCCAAGATCCCCCCCCGTGGGACACGTCCTACGAGCAGTACTTC. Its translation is CASSQDPPPWDTSYEQYF.

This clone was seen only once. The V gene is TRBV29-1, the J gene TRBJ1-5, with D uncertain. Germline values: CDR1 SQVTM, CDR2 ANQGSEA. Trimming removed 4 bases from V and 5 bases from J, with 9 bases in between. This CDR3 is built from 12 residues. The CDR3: CSVGVGDQPQHF. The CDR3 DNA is TGCAGCGTTGGCGTGGGCGATCAGCCCCAGCATTTT.

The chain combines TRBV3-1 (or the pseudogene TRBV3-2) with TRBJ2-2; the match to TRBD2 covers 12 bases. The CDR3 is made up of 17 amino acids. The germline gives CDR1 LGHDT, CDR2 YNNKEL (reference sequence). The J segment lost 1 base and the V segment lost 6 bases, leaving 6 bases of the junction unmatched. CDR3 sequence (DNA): TGTGCCAGCAGTGAGACTAGCGGGGGATTGAACACCGGGGAGCTGTTTTTT. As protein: CASSETSGGLNTGELFF.

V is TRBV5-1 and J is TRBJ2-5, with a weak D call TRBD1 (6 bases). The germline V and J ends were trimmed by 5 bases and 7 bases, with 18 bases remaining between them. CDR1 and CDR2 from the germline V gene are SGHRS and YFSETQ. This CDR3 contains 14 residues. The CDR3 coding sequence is TGCGCCAGCAGACAGGGTGGAGGTCCGGGGACCCAGTACTTC. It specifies CASRQGGGPGTQYF.

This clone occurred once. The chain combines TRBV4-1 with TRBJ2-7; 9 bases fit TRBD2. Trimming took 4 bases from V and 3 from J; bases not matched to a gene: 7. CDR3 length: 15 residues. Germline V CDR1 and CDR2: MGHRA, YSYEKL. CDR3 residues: CASSLFSGGNYEQYF. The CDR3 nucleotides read TGCGCCAGCAGCCTATTTAGCGGGGGTAACTACGAGCAGTACTTC.

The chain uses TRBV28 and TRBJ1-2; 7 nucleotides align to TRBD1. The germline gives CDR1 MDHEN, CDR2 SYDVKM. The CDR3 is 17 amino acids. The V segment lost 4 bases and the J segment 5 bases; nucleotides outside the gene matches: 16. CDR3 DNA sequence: TGTGCCAGCAGTTCGCTAGGGACAGCCCAGGATCTTTATGGCTACACCTTC. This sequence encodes CASSSLGTAQDLYGYTF.

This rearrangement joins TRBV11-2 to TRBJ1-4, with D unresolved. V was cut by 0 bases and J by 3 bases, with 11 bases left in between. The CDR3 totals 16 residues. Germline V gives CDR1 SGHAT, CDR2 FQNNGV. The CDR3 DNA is TGTGCCAGCAGCTTAGATGGGAGGATCGCTAATGAAAAACTGTTTTTT. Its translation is CASSLDGRIANEKLFF.

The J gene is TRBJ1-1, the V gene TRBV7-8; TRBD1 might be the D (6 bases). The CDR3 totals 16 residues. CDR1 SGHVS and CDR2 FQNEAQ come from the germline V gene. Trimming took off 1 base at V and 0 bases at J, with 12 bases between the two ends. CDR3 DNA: TGTGCCAGCAGCTTAGACCCGGGGGGGCTGAACACTGAAGCTTTCTTT. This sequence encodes CASSLDPGGLNTEAFF.

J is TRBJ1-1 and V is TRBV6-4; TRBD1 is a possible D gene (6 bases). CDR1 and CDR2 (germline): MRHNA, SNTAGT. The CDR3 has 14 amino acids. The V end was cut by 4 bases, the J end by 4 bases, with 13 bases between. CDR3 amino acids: CASSGRPRGTEAFF. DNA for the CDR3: TGTGCCAGCAGTGGCAGGCCCAGGGGCACTGAAGCTTTCTTT.

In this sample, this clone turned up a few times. The CDR3 DNA reads as TGTGTCAGAAGCTCTGAAAAACTAACAGGGAGACGGGATTATGGCTACACCTTC. As protein: CVRSSEKLTGRRDYGYTF. The chain employs TRBV7-5 and TRBJ1-2; the table gives TRBD1 as D, unverified against the DNA. TRBV7-5 is a listed pseudogene. The CDR3 spans 18 residues.

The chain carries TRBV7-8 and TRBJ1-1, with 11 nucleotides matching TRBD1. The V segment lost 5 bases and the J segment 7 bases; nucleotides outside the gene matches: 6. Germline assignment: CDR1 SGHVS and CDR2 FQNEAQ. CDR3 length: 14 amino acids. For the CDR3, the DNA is TGTGCCAGCAGCGTGGACAGGGGGCTAGGTGAAGCTTTCTTT. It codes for CASSVDRGLGEAFF.